This T cell receptor beta chain was documented in a study of blood T cell repertoires in COVID-19. The repertoire was sequenced with immunoSEQ multiplex PCR; TCRdb's copy has only in-frame clones and lacks some. The sample consists of about 440,000 clones, roughly 85% of them appearing once. The age range of participants was about 18 to 95 years, with residence in under 25 US areas. The V end lost 4 bases, the J end lost 4 bases, and 13 bases lay between the germline ends. The germline gives CDR1 MGHRA, CDR2 YSYEKL. The CDR3 is 14 residues long. The receptor comes from a young woman with acute COVID-19. The V gene is TRBV4-1, the J gene TRBJ2-5, with D perhaps matching TRBD2 (7 bases). The sample was PBMCs or T cells enriched from blood (not recorded which). The CDR3 region is CASSRTGGGETQYF. For the CDR3, the DNA is TGCGCCAGCAGCCGTACGGGGGGCGGAGAGACCCAGTACTTC.